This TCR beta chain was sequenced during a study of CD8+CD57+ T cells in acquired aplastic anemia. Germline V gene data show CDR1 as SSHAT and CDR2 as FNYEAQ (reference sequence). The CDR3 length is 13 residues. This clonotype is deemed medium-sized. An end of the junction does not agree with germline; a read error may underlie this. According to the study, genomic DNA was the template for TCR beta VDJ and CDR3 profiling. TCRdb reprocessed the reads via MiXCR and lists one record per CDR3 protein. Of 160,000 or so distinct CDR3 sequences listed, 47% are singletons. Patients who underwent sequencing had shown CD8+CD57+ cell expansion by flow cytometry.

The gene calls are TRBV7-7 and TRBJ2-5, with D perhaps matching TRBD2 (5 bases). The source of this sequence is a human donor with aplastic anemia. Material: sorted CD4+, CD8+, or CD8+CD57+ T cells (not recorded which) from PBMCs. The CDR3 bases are TGTGCTAGCAGCCCGGACTTTGGGGAGACCCAGTACTTC. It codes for CASSPDFGETQYF. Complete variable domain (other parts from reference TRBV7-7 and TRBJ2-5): GAGVSQSPRYKVTKRGQDVTLRCDPISSHATLYWYQQALGQGPEFLTYFNYEAQPDKSGLPSDRFSAERPEGSISTLTIQRTEQRDSAMYRCASSPDFGETQYFGPGTRLLVL.